Below, 5 T cell receptor beta chains from the same sample are listed, as sequenced in a study of liver allograft versus peripheral blood T cells. Study context: Graft-liver T cell receptor repertoires were compared against recipient peripheral blood repertoires.

Via MiXCR, TCRdb re-called the reads, giving one row per CDR3 protein. The data show some 7,700 distinct CDR3 sequences, with roughly a sixth seen just once and 1.5% to 2% held by the top ten. The receptors were gathered from a human patient who had a liver transplant. Some T cells may be provided by the graft donor.

By frequency in the sample, this clonotype is medium-sized (0.01 to 0.1%). This chain joins TRBV6-6 and TRBJ1-5; tentatively, D is TRBD1 (5 bases). In germline, CDR1 is MNHNY, CDR2 SVGAGI (reference sequence). V was clipped by 7 bases and J by 6 bases, with 19 bases between them. This CDR3 has 15 residues. This chain's CDR3 is CASTLGPSTGQPQHF. CDR3 coding DNA: TGTGCCAGCACCCTGGGACCCTCGACGGGTCAGCCCCAGCATTTT.

Judged by abundance, this clonotype is medium-sized. The chain uses TRBV6-2 or TRBV6-3 and TRBJ1-5; perhaps TRBD1 as D (5 bases). The CDR3 has 15 amino acids. The germline V gene encodes CDR1 MNHEY and CDR2 SVGEGT. With 2 bases removed from V and 6 bases from J, the gap between germline ends came to 14 bases. CDR3 in DNA: TGTGCCAGCAGTTACCGGGGACCGTCAGCTCAGCCCCAGCATTTT. Amino acids: CASSYRGPSAQPQHF.

By sample share, this clonotype is medium-sized (0.01 to 0.1%). The V gene is TRBV29-1, the J gene TRBJ1-1; D ambiguous. Trimming left V 3 bases short and J 0 bases short, with 8 bases between. Germline-derived CDR1 and CDR2 are SQVTM and ANQGSEA. The CDR3 loop spans 13 amino acids. CDR3 protein: CSVERHLNTEAFF. Written as DNA, the CDR3 is TGCAGCGTTGAGAGACACTTGAACACTGAAGCTTTCTTT.

The rearrangement joins TRBV7-9 to TRBJ1-1; D call uncertain. V lost 3 bases and J lost 5, with 7 bases in between. Germline V lookup: CDR1 SEHNR, CDR2 FQNEAQ (reference sequence). CDR3 length: 12 amino acids. The CDR3 here is CASSFEPTEAFF. For the CDR3, the DNA is TGTGCCAGCAGCTTTGAGCCAACTGAAGCTTTCTTT. Filled out from reference TRBV7-9 and TRBJ1-1, the complete variable domain reads DTGVSQNPRHKITKRGQNVTFRCDPISEHNRLYWYRQTLGQGPEFLTYFQNEAQLEKSRLLSDRFSAERPKGSFSTLEIQRTEQGDSAMYLCASSFEPTEAFFGQGTRLTVV.

Comments on this clonotype: It is unclear where the CDR3 begins or ends on the DNA, so no DNA is shown, and the CDR3 is as TCRdb lists it. The J gene is TRBJ1-1, the V gene TRBV7-5. TRBV7-5 is a pseudogene. 13 amino acids form the CDR3, both terminal residues included. CDR3 amino acids: CISVPEGGTEAFF.